A single sample is the source of the 19 T cell receptor beta chains below, sequenced in a study of cytotoxic CD8 clonotypes in ibrutinib-treated CLL. Assay used: immunoSEQ multiplex PCR; TCRdb lists only in-frame clones, some missing. In the table there are some 70,000 clones, 90% of which are singletons. The sequencing here drew on PBMCs, taken after 12 months of ibrutinib treatment. The receptors come from a human donor with chronic lymphocytic leukemia.

V and J are TRBV4-1 and TRBJ1-1; 8 bases line up with TRBD1. V gave up 0 bases and J gave up 3 bases; unmatched junction bases: 6. Germline CDR1 reads MGHRA; CDR2 reads YSYEKL. The CDR3 totals 16 residues. CDR3 region: CASSQDPDRVYTEAFF. The CDR3 DNA sequence: TGCGCCAGCAGCCAAGACCCGGACAGGGTATACACTGAAGCTTTCTTT.

This chain links TRBV5-1 with TRBJ1-1; D remains unclear. V was pared by 2 bases and J by 4 bases, with 6 bases between. The CDR3 runs to 12 residues. CDR1 SGHRS and CDR2 YFSETQ come from the germline V gene. CDR3: CASSFSGTEAFF. The CDR3 coding sequence is TGCGCCAGCAGCTTCAGTGGCACTGAAGCTTTCTTT.

This clone was observed once. The chain couples TRBV6-5 to TRBJ1-2; D remains unclear. This CDR3 has 12 residues. Trimming shortened V by 5 bases and J by 6 bases, and 10 bases separated the two germline ends. Germline values: CDR1 MNHEY, CDR2 SVGAGI. The CDR3 DNA is TGTGCCAGCAGTGACCGATGGGATGGCTACACCTTC. Translating it yields CASSDRWDGYTF.

The chain's CDR3 is CASSHRVDLREQYF. CDR3 in DNA: TGTGCCAGCAGTCACAGGGTGGACCTCAGGGAGCAGTACTTC. The rearrangement uses TRBV6-1 and TRBJ2-7, with a weak D call TRBD1 (6 bases). Germline values: CDR1 MNHNS, CDR2 SASEGT. V dropped 5 bases and J dropped 7 bases, with 18 bases sitting between them. The CDR3 runs to 14 residues.

The chain is built from TRBV7-2 and TRBJ1-5; D might be TRBD1 (5 bases). Germline CDR1 reads SGHTA; CDR2 reads FQGNSA. Trimming pared 0 bases from V and 4 bases from J, leaving 10 bases between. The CDR3 consists of 15 residues. The CDR3 sequence is CASSLAGQPNQPQHF. CDR3 bases: TGTGCCAGCAGCTTAGCCGGACAACCAAATCAGCCCCAGCATTTT.

The chain couples TRBV5-1 to TRBJ2-3; TRBD1 might be the D (5 bases). Germline CDR1 and CDR2: SGHRS and YFSETQ. CDR3 length: 14 residues. V gave up 6 bases and J gave up 0 bases, with 11 bases separating them. CDR3 amino acids: CASKTGVSTDTQYF. CDR3 bases: TGCGCCAGCAAAACAGGCGTTAGCACAGATACGCAGTATTTT.

V is TRBV7-3 and J is TRBJ2-5, with D possibly matching TRBD2 (7 bases). Germline-derived CDR1 and CDR2 are SGHTA and FQGTGA. CDR3 length: 15 residues. The ends were cut back, 2 bases at V and 5 bases at J, with 15 bases in the middle. CDR3 sequence (DNA): TGTGCCAGCAGCTTATCGGGCGGGGGCATGGAGACCCAGTACTTC. As protein: CASSLSGGGMETQYF.

The genes are TRBV10-1 and TRBJ2-3; D is unclear. The germline V gene encodes CDR1 WNHNN and CDR2 SYGVQD (reference sequence). V dropped 4 bases and J dropped 1 base, with 9 bases sitting between them. The CDR3 consists of 14 residues. The CDR3 here is CASSVAIGTDTQYF. Here the CDR3 DNA reads TGCGCCAGCAGTGTGGCGATAGGCACAGATACGCAGTATTTT.

The chain carries TRBV7-2 and TRBJ2-1; D call uncertain. This CDR3 contains 13 residues. The germline gives CDR1 SGHTA, CDR2 FQGNSA. Trimming removed 1 base at V and 9 bases at J, with 10 bases between. CDR3: CASSLVDFLEQFF. The CDR3 DNA is TGTGCCAGCAGCTTAGTCGATTTCCTTGAGCAGTTCTTC.

The chain recombines TRBV2 with TRBJ1-2; D is uncertain. The germline V and J ends were trimmed by 2 bases and 4 bases, with 23 bases remaining between them. The CDR3 extends over 18 amino acids. Germline-derived CDR1 and CDR2 are SNHLY and FYNNEI. CDR3 sequence (DNA): TGTGCCAGCAGTGAAATCCAGACCCACGCAGCACCGAGCTATGGCTACACCTTC. Translation gives CASSEIQTHAAPSYGYTF.

This sequence joins TRBV29-1 and TRBJ2-1; tentative D call: TRBD2 (6 bases). The germline CDR1 and CDR2 sequences are SQVTM and ANQGSEA. This CDR3 has 15 residues. The V and J ends lost 0 bases and 0 bases respectively, with 9 bases between them. The CDR3 nucleotides read TGCAGCGTTGAAGATGCTAGCGCCTCCTACAATGAGCAGTTCTTC. Translating it yields CSVEDASASYNEQFF.

The chain carries TRBV7-9 and TRBJ2-1; tentative D call: TRBD2 (6 bases). The length of the CDR3 is 16 residues. Between the trimmed V and J ends, which lost 8 bases and 6 bases, there was a span of 23 bases. Germline V gene sequence: CDR1 SEHNR, CDR2 FQNEAQ (reference sequence). CDR3 sequence (DNA): TGTGCCAGCTCCACAGGACGGAGCGGGCCGGGCAATGAGCAGTTCTTC. Encoded protein: CASSTGRSGPGNEQFF.

On this clone itself: Other DNA sequences of this sample code for an identical CDR3. The chain employs TRBV5-1 and TRBJ2-3; D gene uncertain. Germline CDR1 and CDR2: SGHRS and YFSETQ. The V end lost 2 bases, the J end lost 6 bases, and 4 bases lay between the germline ends. The CDR3 consists of 11 residues. The chain's CDR3 is CASSLGDTQYF. For the CDR3, the DNA is TGCGCCAGCAGCTTAGGGGATACGCAGTATTTT.

The chain links TRBV5-1 to TRBJ2-2; TRBD2 matches at 9 bases. The CDR3 length is 15 residues. Germline V gives CDR1 SGHRS, CDR2 YFSETQ. V dropped 2 bases and J dropped 5; count of bases not matched to a gene: 4. DNA of the CDR3: TGCGCCAGCAGCTTCGCGGGAGGGGGTACCGGGGAGCTGTTTTTT. Protein sequence: CASSFAGGGTGELFF.

With regard to this clone: Other nucleotide sequences in the sample specify the same CDR3. The chain employs TRBV5-1 and TRBJ2-5, with D unclear. The germline V gene encodes CDR1 SGHRS and CDR2 YFSETQ. Trimming removed 0 bases from V and 1 base from J, with 7 bases in between. This CDR3 spans 14 amino acids. CDR3 bases: TGCGCCAGCAGCTTGGGGGCAGGCCAAGAGACCCAGTACTTC. Its translation is CASSLGAGQETQYF.

V and J are TRBV10-1 and TRBJ2-1; D is uncertain. This CDR3 is built from 13 residues. Germline assignment: CDR1 WNHNN and CDR2 SYGVQD (reference sequence). Trimming left V 7 bases short and J 5 bases short, with 12 bases between. The CDR3 spells CASTGSMDNEQFF. CDR3 DNA sequence: TGCGCCAGCACGGGTAGCATGGACAATGAGCAGTTCTTC.

The V call is TRBV4-3, the J call TRBJ2-3; 12 nucleotides agree with TRBD2. The V segment lost 4 bases and the J segment 4 bases; nucleotides outside the gene matches: 3. Germline CDR1 reads LGHNA; CDR2 reads YSLEER. The CDR3 length is 15 residues. CDR3 protein: CASSLTSGSSDTQYF. The DNA for the CDR3 is TGCGCCAGCAGCCTGACTAGCGGGAGTTCAGATACGCAGTATTTT.

The chain has TRBV7-8 and TRBJ1-5; perhaps TRBD1 as D (5 bases). V gave up 1 base and J gave up 5 bases, with 18 bases separating them. In germline, CDR1 is SGHVS, CDR2 FQNEAQ. The CDR3 covers 17 residues. The CDR3 DNA follows: TGTGCCAGCAGCTTAGGGGAACAGGTGTGGGGATATCAGCCCCAGCATTTT. Its protein product is CASSLGEQVWGYQPQHF.

This sequence joins TRBV10-3 and TRBJ2-7, with 8 bases fitting TRBD2. Germline V gene data show CDR1 as ENHRY and CDR2 as SYGVKD. The V segment lost 4 bases and the J segment 5 bases; nucleotides outside the gene matches: 7. This CDR3 contains 14 residues. The CDR3 protein is CAISGERENNEQYF. Written as DNA, the CDR3 is TGTGCCATCAGTGGGGAGCGGGAGAACAACGAGCAGTACTTC.